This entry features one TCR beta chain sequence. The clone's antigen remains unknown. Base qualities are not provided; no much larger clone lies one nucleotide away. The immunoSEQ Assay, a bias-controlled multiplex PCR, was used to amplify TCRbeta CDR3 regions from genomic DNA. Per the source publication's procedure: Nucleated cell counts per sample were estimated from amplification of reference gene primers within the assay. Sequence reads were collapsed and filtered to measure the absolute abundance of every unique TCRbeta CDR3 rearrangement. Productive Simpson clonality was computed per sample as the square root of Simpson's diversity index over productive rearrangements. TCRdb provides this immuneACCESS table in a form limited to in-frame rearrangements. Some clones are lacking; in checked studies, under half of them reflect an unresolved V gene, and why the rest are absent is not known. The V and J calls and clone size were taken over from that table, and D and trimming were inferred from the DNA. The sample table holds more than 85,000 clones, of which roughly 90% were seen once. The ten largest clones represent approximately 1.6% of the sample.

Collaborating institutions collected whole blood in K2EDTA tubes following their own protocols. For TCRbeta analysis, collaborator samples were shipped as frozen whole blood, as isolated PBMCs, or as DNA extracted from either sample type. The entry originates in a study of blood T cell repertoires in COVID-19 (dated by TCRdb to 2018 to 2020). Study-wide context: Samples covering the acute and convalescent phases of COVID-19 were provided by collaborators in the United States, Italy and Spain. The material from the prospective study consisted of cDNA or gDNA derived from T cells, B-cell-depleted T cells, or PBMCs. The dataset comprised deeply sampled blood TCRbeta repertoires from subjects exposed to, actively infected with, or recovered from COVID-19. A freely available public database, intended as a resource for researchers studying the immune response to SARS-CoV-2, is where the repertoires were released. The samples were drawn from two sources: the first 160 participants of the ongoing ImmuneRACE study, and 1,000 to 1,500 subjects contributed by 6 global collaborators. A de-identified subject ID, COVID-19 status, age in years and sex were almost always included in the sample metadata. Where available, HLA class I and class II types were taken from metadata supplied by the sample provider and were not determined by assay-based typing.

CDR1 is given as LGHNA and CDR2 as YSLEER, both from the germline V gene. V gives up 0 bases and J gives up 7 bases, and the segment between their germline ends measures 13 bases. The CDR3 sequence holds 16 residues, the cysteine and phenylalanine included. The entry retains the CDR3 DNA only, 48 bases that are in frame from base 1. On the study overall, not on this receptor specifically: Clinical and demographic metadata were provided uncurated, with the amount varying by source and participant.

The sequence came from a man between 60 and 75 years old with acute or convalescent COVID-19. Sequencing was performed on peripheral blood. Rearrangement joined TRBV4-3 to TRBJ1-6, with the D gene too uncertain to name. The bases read TGCGCCAGCAGCCAAGATCCGGCAGTGAGGAATTCACCCCTCCACTTT. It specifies CASSQDPAVRNSPLHF.